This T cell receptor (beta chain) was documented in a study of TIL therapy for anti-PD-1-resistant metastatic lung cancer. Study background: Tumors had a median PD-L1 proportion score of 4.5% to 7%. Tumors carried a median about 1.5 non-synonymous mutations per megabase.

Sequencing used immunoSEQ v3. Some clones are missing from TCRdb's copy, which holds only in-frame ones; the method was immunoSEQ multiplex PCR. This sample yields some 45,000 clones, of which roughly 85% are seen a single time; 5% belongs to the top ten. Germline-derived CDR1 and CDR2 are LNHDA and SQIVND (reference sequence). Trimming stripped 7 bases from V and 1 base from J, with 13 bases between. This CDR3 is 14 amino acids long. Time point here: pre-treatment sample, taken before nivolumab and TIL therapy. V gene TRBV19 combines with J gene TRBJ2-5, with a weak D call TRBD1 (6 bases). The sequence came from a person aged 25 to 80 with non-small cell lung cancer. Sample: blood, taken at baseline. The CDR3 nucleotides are TGTGCCAGTATGGACAGCTGGGGCCAAGAGACCCAGTACTTC. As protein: CASMDSWGQETQYF.